The next 4 T cell receptor beta chains were all read from a single sample in a study of cytomegalovirus exposure and HLA in healthy donors. 60 Vbeta and 13 Jbeta primers were used in PCR. Libraries were prepared by immunoSEQ multiplex PCR; TCRdb keeps only in-frame clonotypes and omits some of them. The sample comprises hundreds of thousands of clones, 60% to 80% of which are singletons, and over 1.5% rests with the top ten. The sequencing sample was made of PBMCs. The receptors come from a male donor in good health and CMV-seronegative.

The gene calls are TRBV7-2 and TRBJ1-1; D not resolved. CDR3 size: 13 residues. The V and J ends lost 6 bases and 1 base respectively, with 9 bases between them. Germline values: CDR1 SGHTA, CDR2 FQGNSA. CDR3 sequence: CASRGLANTEAFF. The CDR3 DNA reads as TGTGCCAGCAGAGGACTAGCGAACACTGAAGCTTTCTTT.

The rearrangement links TRBV5-1 to TRBJ1-4; TRBD1 is a possible D gene (5 bases). The CDR3 consists of 14 residues. The germline CDR1 and CDR2 sequences are SGHRS and YFSETQ. V lost 4 bases, J lost 4 bases, and 11 bases lay in between. The CDR3 region is CASSPGGRNEKLFF. The CDR3, as DNA: TGCGCCAGCAGCCCCGGGGGTCGTAATGAAAAACTGTTTTTT.

V is TRBV12-5 and J is TRBJ2-2, with 10 bases that match TRBD1. V trimming: 6 bases; J trimming: 0 bases; junction bases outside the gene matches: 4. Looked up from germline, CDR1 is LGHNT and CDR2 is FRNRAP. There are 16 residues in the CDR3. The CDR3 nucleotides read TGTGCTAGTGGGGCCGGGACAGGGGCGAACACCGGGGAGCTGTTTTTT. Translated, it gives CASGAGTGANTGELFF.

This chain links TRBV28 with TRBJ2-1, with D possibly matching TRBD1 (6 bases). The V gene's germline CDR1 is MDHEN and CDR2 SYDVKM. This CDR3 has 12 amino acids. The CDR3 protein is CQTGSSYNEQFF. In nucleotides, the CDR3 is TGTCAGACAGGTTCCTCCTACAATGAGCAGTTCTTC.